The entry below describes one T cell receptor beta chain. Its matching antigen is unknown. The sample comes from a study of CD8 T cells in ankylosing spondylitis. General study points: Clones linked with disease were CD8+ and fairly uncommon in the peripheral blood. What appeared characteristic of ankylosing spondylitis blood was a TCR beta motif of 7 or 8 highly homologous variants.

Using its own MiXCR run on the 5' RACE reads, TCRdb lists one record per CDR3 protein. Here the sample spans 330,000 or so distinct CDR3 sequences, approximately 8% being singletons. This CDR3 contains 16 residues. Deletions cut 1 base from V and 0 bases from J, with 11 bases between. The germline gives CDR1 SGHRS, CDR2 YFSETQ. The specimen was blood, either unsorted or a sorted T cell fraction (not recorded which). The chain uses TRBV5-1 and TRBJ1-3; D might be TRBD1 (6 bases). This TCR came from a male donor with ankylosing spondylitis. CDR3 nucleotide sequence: TGCGCCAGCAGCTTGAAGACAGGCTCCTCTGGAAACACCATATATTTT. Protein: CASSLKTGSSGNTIYF.